This note documents a single TCR beta chain sequence. Sequencing used immunoSEQ multiplex PCR; TCRdb keeps in-frame clones, though not all of them. This table has around 700,000 clones, roughly 70% appearing once. The data originate from a study of shared clonotypes between healthy human individuals. V was cut by 7 bases and J by 6 bases, with 16 bases left in between. The germline gives CDR1 LNHDA, CDR2 SQIVND (reference sequence). This CDR3 has 13 amino acids. The clonotype was recovered from a woman in her 30s in good health. The chain couples TRBV19 to TRBJ2-7, with D possibly TRBD2 on 6 matching bases. The sequencing sample was made of memory CD4+ T cells sorted from blood. This sample's subset: CD45RA-negative fraction. CDR3 nucleotides: TGTGCCAGTACCCCCCCGCAGGGAGGCGAGCAGTACTTC. This sequence encodes CASTPPQGGEQYF.